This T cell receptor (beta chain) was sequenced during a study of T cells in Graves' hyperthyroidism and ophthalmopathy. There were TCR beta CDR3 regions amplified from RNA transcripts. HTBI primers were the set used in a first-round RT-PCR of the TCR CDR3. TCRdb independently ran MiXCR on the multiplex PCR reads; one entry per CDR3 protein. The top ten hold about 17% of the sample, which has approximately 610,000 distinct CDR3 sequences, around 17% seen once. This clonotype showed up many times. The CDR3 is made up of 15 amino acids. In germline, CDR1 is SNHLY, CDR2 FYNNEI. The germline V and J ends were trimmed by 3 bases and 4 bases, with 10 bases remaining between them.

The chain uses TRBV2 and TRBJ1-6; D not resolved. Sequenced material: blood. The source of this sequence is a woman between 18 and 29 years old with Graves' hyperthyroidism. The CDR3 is CASSESSGYNSPLHF. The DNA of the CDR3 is TGTGCCAGCAGTGAGTCGTCGGGATATAATTCACCCCTCCACTTT. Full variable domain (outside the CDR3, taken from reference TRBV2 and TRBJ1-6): EPEVTQTPSHQVTQMGQEVILRCVPISNHLYFYWYRQILGQKVEFLVSFYNNEISEKSEIFDDQFSVERPDGSNFTLKIRSTKLEDSAMYFCASSESSGYNSPLHFGNGTRLTVT.